The rows below give T cell receptor beta chains drawn from one sample of a study of blood T cells in healthy people across ages. TCRdb processed the 5' RACE reads anew with MiXCR; each CDR3 protein has one entry. The profile covers hundreds of thousands of distinct CDR3 sequences, with roughly 50% appearing a single time and approximately 41% taken by the ten largest. The material sequenced was blood. The source is a man older than 75 in good health. The CDR3 runs from the conserved cysteine through the conserved F or W. A D gene is named only where the DNA matches it firmly. Only part of the rows carry a size: once, few, many, or a class if the clone is expanded.

J gene: TRBJ1-4
V gene: TRBV20-1
clone size: NA
D gene: TRBD1
CDR3 DNA: TGCAGTGCCCTGGGACAGGGCTGTGAAAAACTGTTTTTT
CDR3 protein: CSALGQGCEKLFF

J gene: TRBJ2-5
V gene: TRBV9
clone size: NA
D gene: NA
CDR3 DNA: TGTGCCAGCAGCCCATCAACAGGTTTCTCAGGGACCCAGTACTTC
CDR3 protein: CASSPSTGFSGTQYF

J gene: TRBJ1-5
V gene: TRBV20-1
clone size: NA
D gene: NA
CDR3 DNA: TGCAGTGCTCACAGTGGGGGTCAGCCCCAGCATTTT
CDR3 protein: CSAHSGGQPQHF

J gene: TRBJ2-7
V gene: TRBV4-1
clone size: NA
D gene: NA
CDR3 DNA: TGCGCCAGCAGCGGACTACCGGGCCAGAGCTCCTACGAGCAGTACTTC
CDR3 protein: CASSGLPGQSSYEQYF

J gene: TRBJ2-1
V gene: TRBV27
clone size: NA
D gene: TRBD2
CDR3 DNA: TGTGCCAGCAGTTTGATTCGAGCTAGCGGAAACTACAATGAGCAGTTCTTC
CDR3 protein: CASSLIRASGNYNEQFF

J gene: TRBJ2-1
V gene: TRBV29-1
clone size: NA
D gene: NA
CDR3 DNA: TGCAGCGTTGTAAGGGGGAGCGGGACTTACAATGAGCAGTTCTTC
CDR3 protein: CSVVRGSGTYNEQFF

J gene: TRBJ2-7
V gene: TRBV9
clone size: NA
D gene: NA
CDR3 DNA: TGTGCCAGCAGCCCGGGCCCTTGGGACGAGCAGTACTTC
CDR3 protein: CASSPGPWDEQYF

J gene: TRBJ1-2
V gene: TRBV27
clone size: many
D gene: TRBD1
CDR3 DNA: TGTGCCAGCAGCCTCCAACAGGGGGCTGGCTACACCTTC
CDR3 protein: CASSLQQGAGYTF

J gene: TRBJ2-7
V gene: TRBV12-5
clone size: NA
D gene: NA
CDR3 DNA: TGTGCTAGCCGCCCAATTTTGACCGGGCGTTACGAGCAGTACTTC
CDR3 protein: CASRPILTGRYEQYF

J gene: TRBJ2-2
V gene: TRBV7-9
clone size: NA
D gene: NA
CDR3 DNA: TGTGCCAACAGCCGCCCAAGCAGGAGGTGGACCGGGGAGCTGTTTTTT
CDR3 protein: CANSRPSRRWTGELFF

J gene: TRBJ2-3
V gene: TRBV6-5
clone size: few
D gene: NA
CDR3 DNA: TGTGCCAGCAGTCAGGCCGGGACACTTCACAGATACGCGTATTTT
CDR3 protein: CASSQAGTLHRYAYF

J gene: TRBJ2-2
V gene: TRBV29-1
clone size: NA
D gene: TRBD1
CDR3 DNA: TGCAGCGTTGTCAGGGGGCTGGGCACCGGGGAGCTGTTTTTT
CDR3 protein: CSVVRGLGTGELFF

J gene: TRBJ2-3
V gene: TRBV6-5
clone size: few
D gene: TRBD2
CDR3 DNA: TGTGCCACCAGAGACCTAGCGGGGGGTTCCACAGATACGCAGTATTTT
CDR3 protein: CATRDLAGGSTDTQYF

J gene: TRBJ2-5
V gene: TRBV2
clone size: few
D gene: NA
CDR3 DNA: TGTGCCAGCAACACACAAGAGACCCAGTACTTC
CDR3 protein: CASNTQETQYF

J gene: TRBJ2-7
V gene: TRBV6-2/TRBV6-3
clone size: NA
D gene: NA
CDR3 DNA: TGTGCCAGCAGGCCCGACGTGAGGGGAGAGCAGTACTTC
CDR3 protein: CASRPDVRGEQYF

J gene: TRBJ2-4
V gene: TRBV27
clone size: NA
D gene: TRBD2
CDR3 DNA: TGTGCCAGCGGCGGGGGTAGCGGCGGGGGAAACATTCAGTACTTC
CDR3 protein: CASGGGSGGGNIQYF

J gene: TRBJ2-5
V gene: TRBV9
clone size: NA
D gene: NA
CDR3 DNA: TGTGCCAGCAGCGTAGACCCAGTCGGCTACAATGAGCAGTACTTC
CDR3 protein: CASSVDPVGYNEQYF

J gene: TRBJ1-2
V gene: TRBV28
clone size: NA
D gene: NA
CDR3 DNA: TGTGCCAGCAGTTTATCAGGACCCCAGGGCTATGGCTACACCTTC
CDR3 protein: CASSLSGPQGYGYTF

J gene: TRBJ2-7
V gene: TRBV2
clone size: NA
D gene: NA
CDR3 DNA: TGTGCCAGCAGTGACCAGGCGGGGGAGCAGTACTTC
CDR3 protein: CASSDQAGEQYF

J gene: TRBJ2-1
V gene: TRBV18
clone size: NA
D gene: NA
CDR3 DNA: TGTGCCAGCTCACGGACGGTTAGCGTGAACAATGAGCAGTTCTTC
CDR3 protein: CASSRTVSVNNEQFF

J gene: TRBJ2-7
V gene: TRBV7-3
clone size: NA
D gene: NA
CDR3 DNA: TGTGCCAGCAGCAACGGTCGGACACCGGGTGACGAGCAGTACTTC
CDR3 protein: CASSNGRTPGDEQYF

J gene: TRBJ2-1
V gene: TRBV5-1
clone size: NA
D gene: NA
CDR3 DNA: TGCGCCAGCAGCCAACTCCAGGGTGGCTCCTACAATGAGCAGTTCTTC
CDR3 protein: CASSQLQGGSYNEQFF

J gene: TRBJ2-7
V gene: TRBV7-8
clone size: NA
D gene: TRBD1
CDR3 DNA: TGTGCCAGCAGCCAAGACAGGGGGCTTTACGAGCAGTACTTC
CDR3 protein: CASSQDRGLYEQYF

J gene: TRBJ2-6
V gene: TRBV12-3/TRBV12-4
clone size: NA
D gene: NA
CDR3 DNA: TGTGCCAGCAGCCTCCGATTTTCTCTGCGGGCCAACGTCCTGACTTTC
CDR3 protein: CASSLRFSLRANVLTF

J gene: TRBJ2-1
V gene: TRBV7-2
clone size: NA
D gene: NA
CDR3 DNA: TGTGCCAGCAGCTTATCGACGGGAGTGGGGAATGAGCAGTTCTTC
CDR3 protein: CASSLSTGVGNEQFF

J gene: TRBJ2-7
V gene: TRBV28
clone size: NA
D gene: TRBD2
CDR3 DNA: TGTGCCAGCAGCGTACTAGCGGGGAGACGAGGCGAGCAGTACTTC
CDR3 protein: CASSVLAGRRGEQYF

J gene: TRBJ2-3
V gene: TRBV6-6
clone size: NA
D gene: NA
CDR3 DNA: TGTGCCAGCAGTGACCTATCCAGCACAGATACGCAGTATTTT
CDR3 protein: CASSDLSSTDTQYF

J gene: TRBJ2-5
V gene: TRBV10-3
clone size: NA
D gene: TRBD1
CDR3 DNA: TGTGCCATCAGTGCTGGGGGACAGGGGTTCCAAGAGACCCAGTACTTC
CDR3 protein: CAISAGGQGFQETQYF

J gene: TRBJ2-3
V gene: TRBV10-3
clone size: few
D gene: NA
CDR3 DNA: TGTGCCATCAGTGAAGGGGGTACAGATACGCAGTATTTT
CDR3 protein: CAISEGGTDTQYF

J gene: TRBJ1-5
V gene: TRBV7-9
clone size: NA
D gene: NA
CDR3 DNA: TGTGCCAGTCACGGGGGTAGCGACAATCAGCCCCAGCATTTT
CDR3 protein: CASHGGSDNQPQHF

J gene: TRBJ1-2
V gene: TRBV29-1
clone size: NA
D gene: NA
CDR3 DNA: TGCAGCGTCGGTGAACCATCCCGGGGCTATGGCTACACCTTC
CDR3 protein: CSVGEPSRGYGYTF

J gene: TRBJ1-2
V gene: TRBV21-1
clone size: NA
D gene: NA
CDR3 DNA: TGTGCCAGCCGCCTGACAGGGAGGGACCTAGGGGGCTACACCTTC
CDR3 protein: CASRLTGRDLGGYTF

J gene: TRBJ1-5
V gene: TRBV3-1
clone size: once
D gene: NA
CDR3 DNA: TGTGCCAGCAGCCAATCTCCCCCTAATCAGCCCCAGCATTTT
CDR3 protein: CASSQSPPNQPQHF

J gene: TRBJ2-1
V gene: TRBV5-1
clone size: few
D gene: NA
CDR3 DNA: TGCGCCAGCAGTTACGGTAAAGGGAACGATGAGCAGTTCTTC
CDR3 protein: CASSYGKGNDEQFF

J gene: TRBJ2-5
V gene: TRBV3-1
clone size: NA
D gene: NA
CDR3 DNA: TGTGCCAGCAGCCAAGAAATGTGGGCGGAGACCCAGTACTTC
CDR3 protein: CASSQEMWAETQYF

J gene: TRBJ1-2
V gene: TRBV6-2/TRBV6-3
clone size: once
D gene: NA
CDR3 DNA: TGTGCCAGCAGTCGAAGACAGGCGGATGGCTACACCTTC
CDR3 protein: CASSRRQADGYTF

J gene: TRBJ2-5
V gene: TRBV20-1
clone size: NA
D gene: TRBD2
CDR3 DNA: TGCAGTGCTAGAGATCGGGCGGTAGCGGGAAAGGAGACCCAGTACTTC
CDR3 protein: CSARDRAVAGKETQYF

J gene: TRBJ2-1
V gene: TRBV4-2
clone size: NA
D gene: NA
CDR3 DNA: TGTGCCAGCAGCCAAGATTTACGGGGCAGCTCCTACAATGAGCAGTTCTTC
CDR3 protein: CASSQDLRGSSYNEQFF

J gene: TRBJ1-4
V gene: TRBV7-2
clone size: NA
D gene: NA
CDR3 DNA: TGTGCCAGCAGCTTAGCCGCAGGGTACCCAGGAGAAAAACTGTTTTTT
CDR3 protein: CASSLAAGYPGEKLFF

J gene: TRBJ2-5
V gene: TRBV3-1
clone size: few
D gene: NA
CDR3 DNA: TGTGCCAGCAGCCAAGTTGACCGGCAACAGTACTTC
CDR3 protein: CASSQVDRQQYF

J gene: TRBJ2-2
V gene: TRBV9
clone size: NA
D gene: NA
CDR3 DNA: TGTGCCAGCAGCGTCGGCGTGAACACCGGGAAGCTGTTTTTT
CDR3 protein: CASSVGVNTGKLFF

J gene: TRBJ2-5
V gene: TRBV15
clone size: NA
D gene: TRBD2
CDR3 DNA: TGTGCCACCAGCAGAGAAGCGAGGCGGGAGGGGATCAATGAGCAGTACTTC
CDR3 protein: CATSREARREGINEQYF

J gene: TRBJ2-3
V gene: TRBV12-3/TRBV12-4
clone size: NA
D gene: TRBD2
CDR3 DNA: TGTGCCAGCAGCAATAGCGGGAGAGGGCACAGACACGCGTATTTT
CDR3 protein: CASSNSGRGHRHAYF

J gene: TRBJ2-7
V gene: TRBV27
clone size: NA
D gene: NA
CDR3 DNA: TGTGCCAGCAGTTTATCCAGACAGGTCTACGAGCAGTACTTC
CDR3 protein: CASSLSRQVYEQYF

J gene: TRBJ2-5
V gene: TRBV29-1
clone size: few
D gene: TRBD2
CDR3 DNA: TGCAGCGTTGGGCTAGCGGGATGGCAAGAGACCCAGTACTTC
CDR3 protein: CSVGLAGWQETQYF

J gene: TRBJ2-4
V gene: TRBV6-5
clone size: once
D gene: TRBD2
CDR3 DNA: TGTGCCAGCAGTTACGTCGGGGAGCGGGGAGAGCAGTACTTC
CDR3 protein: CASSYVGERGEQYF

J gene: TRBJ2-3
V gene: TRBV2
clone size: NA
D gene: TRBD2
CDR3 DNA: TGTGCCAGCCTGAGAGCGGGAGCTGCAGATACGCAGTATTTT
CDR3 protein: CASLRAGAADTQYF

J gene: TRBJ1-2
V gene: TRBV9
clone size: few
D gene: NA
CDR3 DNA: TGTGCCAGCAGCCGCAGGACCGGCTACACCTTC
CDR3 protein: CASSRRTGYTF

J gene: TRBJ1-1
V gene: TRBV4-1
clone size: NA
D gene: NA
CDR3 DNA: TGCGCCAGCAGCCCCCAGGGACGCCCCACTGAAGCTTTCTTT
CDR3 protein: CASSPQGRPTEAFF

J gene: TRBJ2-1
V gene: TRBV12-3/TRBV12-4
clone size: NA
D gene: TRBD2
CDR3 DNA: TGTGCCAGCAGTTTACGGAGCGGGAGAAGAAATGAGCAGTTCTTC
CDR3 protein: CASSLRSGRRNEQFF

J gene: TRBJ2-1
V gene: TRBV7-2
clone size: NA
D gene: TRBD2
CDR3 DNA: TGTGCCAGCAGCTTAGATCGGGGGGACAATGAGCAGTTCTTC
CDR3 protein: CASSLDRGDNEQFF

J gene: TRBJ2-5
V gene: TRBV30
clone size: NA
D gene: NA
CDR3 DNA: TGTGCCTGGAGTAGCCCCCGGGACAAGAGGTCGGGGACCCAGTACTTC
CDR3 protein: CAWSSPRDKRSGTQYF

J gene: TRBJ2-7
V gene: TRBV6-1
clone size: NA
D gene: TRBD1
CDR3 DNA: TGTGCCAGCAGTGCCGGGACAGGGGGCCACTACGAGCAGTACTTC
CDR3 protein: CASSAGTGGHYEQYF

J gene: TRBJ2-1
V gene: TRBV20-1
clone size: NA
D gene: TRBD2
CDR3 DNA: TGCAGTGCCCGGAGCGGGGAGTGGACTAGCGGCAATGAGCAGTTCTTC
CDR3 protein: CSARSGEWTSGNEQFF